One sample yielded the 7 T cell receptor beta chains listed below, sequenced in a study of technical replicates of blood from a handful of donors. Clones were sequenced by immunoSEQ multiplex PCR, and TCRdb holds only the in-frame ones, with some missing. The repertoire holds tens of thousands of clones, with about 94% as singletons. The sequenced material came from T cells isolated from PBMCs. The receptors were sampled from a human donor in good health.

This clone was detected once. The chain joins TRBV6-1 to TRBJ2-1; the match to TRBD2 covers 10 bases. Trimming took 1 base from V and 4 from J; bases not matched to a gene: 1. CDR1 and CDR2 from the germline V gene are MNHNS and SASEGT. This CDR3 is built from 15 residues. The CDR3 sequence: CASSEEAGGYNEQFF. The CDR3 nucleotides are TGTGCCAGCAGTGAAGAAGCGGGAGGGTACAATGAGCAGTTCTTC.

J is TRBJ2-4 and V is TRBV13; D might be TRBD2 (6 bases). The CDR3 contains 14 residues. V dropped 4 bases and J dropped 7 bases, with 14 bases sitting between them. Per germline, CDR1 PRHDT and CDR2 FYEKMQ (reference sequence). CDR3 in DNA: TGTGCCAGCAGCTACGCCGGGAGAACTAACATTCAGTACTTC. Encoded protein: CASSYAGRTNIQYF.

A single count supports this clone. The rearrangement links TRBV5-5 to TRBJ1-6; D remains unclear. In germline, CDR1 is SGHKS, CDR2 YYEKEE (reference sequence). The CDR3 extends over 16 amino acids. The V end lost 0 bases, the J end lost 7 bases, and 14 bases lay between the germline ends. In nucleotides, the CDR3 is TGTGCCAGCAGCTTGGGGCCGGGAGGTCAAAATTCACCCCTCCACTTT. This codes for CASSLGPGGQNSPLHF.

This clone was picked up one time. This rearrangement joins TRBV5-1 to TRBJ2-2; the D gene is possibly TRBD2 (5 bases). CDR1 and CDR2 from the germline V gene are SGHRS and YFSETQ. V was shortened by 4 bases and J by 7 bases, with 23 bases between the two germline ends. The CDR3 runs 17 residues. The CDR3 coding sequence is TGCGCCAGCAGCCCCCAATTGGCCAGCGGAGCAATCGGGGAGCTGTTTTTT. It codes for CASSPQLASGAIGELFF.

The J gene is TRBJ1-6, the V gene TRBV6-1, with D hard to call. V was shortened by 2 bases and J by 5 bases, with 16 bases between the two germline ends. Germline CDR1 MNHNS, CDR2 SASEGT. This CDR3 has 17 residues. CDR3 sequence: CASSEFVRGSDNSPLHF. The CDR3 DNA is TGTGCCAGCAGTGAATTCGTTCGGGGTAGCGATAATTCACCCCTCCACTTT.

The chain has TRBV7-2 and TRBJ2-5, with D possibly being TRBD2 (6 bases). The CDR3 has 15 amino acids. Germline assignment: CDR1 SGHTA and CDR2 FQGNSA. Trimming took 3 bases from V and 1 from J, leaving 12 bases between them. CDR3 sequence reads: CASSFAGTGQETQYF. CDR3 nucleotides: TGTGCCAGCAGCTTCGCCGGGACTGGCCAAGAGACCCAGTACTTC.

The rearrangement uses TRBV7-9 and TRBJ2-7; D possibly corresponds to TRBD1 (5 bases). Trimming stripped 4 bases from V and 0 bases from J, with 16 bases between. The CDR3 sequence is 16 residues long. The germline CDR1 and CDR2 sequences are SEHNR and FQNEAQ (reference sequence). This CDR3 reads CASSWSPQGNSYEQYF. CDR3 bases: TGTGCCAGCAGCTGGTCGCCCCAGGGTAACTCCTACGAGCAGTACTTC.